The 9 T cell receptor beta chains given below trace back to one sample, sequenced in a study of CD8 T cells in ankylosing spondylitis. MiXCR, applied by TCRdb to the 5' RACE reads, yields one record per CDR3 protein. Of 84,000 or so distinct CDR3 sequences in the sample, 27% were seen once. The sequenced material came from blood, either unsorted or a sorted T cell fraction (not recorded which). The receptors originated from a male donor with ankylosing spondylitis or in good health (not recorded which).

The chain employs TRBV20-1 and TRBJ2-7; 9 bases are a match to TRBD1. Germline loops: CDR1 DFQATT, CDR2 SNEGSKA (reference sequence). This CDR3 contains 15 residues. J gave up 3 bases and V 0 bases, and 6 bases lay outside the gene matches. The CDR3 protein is CSARDGTGRNYEQYV. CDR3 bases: TGCAGTGCTAGAGATGGGACAGGGCGCAACTACGAGCAGTACGTC.

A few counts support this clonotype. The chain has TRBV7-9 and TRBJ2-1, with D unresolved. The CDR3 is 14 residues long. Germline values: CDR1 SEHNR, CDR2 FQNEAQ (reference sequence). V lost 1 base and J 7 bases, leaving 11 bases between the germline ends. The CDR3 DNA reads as TGTGCCAGCAGCTTAGTAGTCGGCTCGAATGAGCAGTTCTTC. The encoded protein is CASSLVVGSNEQFF.

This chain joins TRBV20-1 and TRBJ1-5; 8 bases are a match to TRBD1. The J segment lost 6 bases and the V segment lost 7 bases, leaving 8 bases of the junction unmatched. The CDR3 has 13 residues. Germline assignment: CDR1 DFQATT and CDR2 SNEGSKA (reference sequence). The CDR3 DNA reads TGCAGTGGGGACGGACAGGGAGGTCAGCCCCAGCATTTT. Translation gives CSGDGQGGQPQHF.

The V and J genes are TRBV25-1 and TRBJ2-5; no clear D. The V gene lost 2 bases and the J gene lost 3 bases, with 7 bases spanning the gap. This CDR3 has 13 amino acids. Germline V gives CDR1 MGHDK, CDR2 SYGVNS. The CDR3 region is CASSEGQKETQYF. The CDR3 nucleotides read TGTGCCAGCAGTGAAGGTCAGAAAGAGACCCAGTACTTC.

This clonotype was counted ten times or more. The CDR3 loop reads CASSLAGNPVGGYTF. CDR3 nucleotides: TGTGCCAGCAGCTTGGCCGGGAACCCGGTCGGTGGCTACACCTTC. The chain employs TRBV5-5 and TRBJ1-2; D gene ambiguous. Germline CDR1 and CDR2: SGHKS and YYEKEE (reference sequence). V lost 0 bases, J lost 7 bases, and 16 bases lay in between. The CDR3 covers 15 residues. Supplemented by reference TRBV5-5 and TRBJ1-2, the full variable domain reads DAGVTQSPTHLIKTRGQQVTLRCSPISGHKSVSWYQQVLGQGPQFIFQYYEKEERGRGNFPDRFSARQFPNYSSELNVNALLLGDSALYLCASSLAGNPVGGYTFGSGTRLTVV.

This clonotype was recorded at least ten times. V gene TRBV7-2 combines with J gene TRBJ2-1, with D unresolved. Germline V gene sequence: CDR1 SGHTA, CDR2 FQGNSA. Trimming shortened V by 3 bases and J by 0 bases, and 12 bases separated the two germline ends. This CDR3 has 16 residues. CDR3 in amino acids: CASSLGPISSYNEQFF. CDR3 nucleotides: TGTGCCAGCAGCTTGGGCCCAATCAGCTCCTACAATGAGCAGTTCTTC.

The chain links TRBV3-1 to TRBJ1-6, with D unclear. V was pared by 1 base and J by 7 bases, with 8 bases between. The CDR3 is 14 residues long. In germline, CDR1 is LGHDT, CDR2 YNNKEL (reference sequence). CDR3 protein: CASSQVPRNSPLHF. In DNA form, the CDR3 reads TGTGCCAGCAGCCAAGTACCTCGGAATTCACCCCTCCACTTT.

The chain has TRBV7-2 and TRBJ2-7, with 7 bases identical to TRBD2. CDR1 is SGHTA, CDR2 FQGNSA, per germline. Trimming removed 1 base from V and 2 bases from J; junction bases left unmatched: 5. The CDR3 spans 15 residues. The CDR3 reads CASSLGASGAYEQYF. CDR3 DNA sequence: TGTGCCAGCAGCTTAGGGGCTAGCGGAGCCTACGAGCAGTACTTC.

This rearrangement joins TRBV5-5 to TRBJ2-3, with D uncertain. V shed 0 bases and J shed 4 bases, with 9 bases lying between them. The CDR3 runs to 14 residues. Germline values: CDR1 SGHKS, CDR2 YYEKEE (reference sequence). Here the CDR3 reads CASSLAPQADTQYF. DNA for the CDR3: TGTGCCAGCAGCTTGGCACCCCAGGCAGATACGCAGTATTTT. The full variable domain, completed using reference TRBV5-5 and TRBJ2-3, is DAGVTQSPTHLIKTRGQQVTLRCSPISGHKSVSWYQQVLGQGPQFIFQYYEKEERGRGNFPDRFSARQFPNYSSELNVNALLLGDSALYLCASSLAPQADTQYFGPGTRLTVL.